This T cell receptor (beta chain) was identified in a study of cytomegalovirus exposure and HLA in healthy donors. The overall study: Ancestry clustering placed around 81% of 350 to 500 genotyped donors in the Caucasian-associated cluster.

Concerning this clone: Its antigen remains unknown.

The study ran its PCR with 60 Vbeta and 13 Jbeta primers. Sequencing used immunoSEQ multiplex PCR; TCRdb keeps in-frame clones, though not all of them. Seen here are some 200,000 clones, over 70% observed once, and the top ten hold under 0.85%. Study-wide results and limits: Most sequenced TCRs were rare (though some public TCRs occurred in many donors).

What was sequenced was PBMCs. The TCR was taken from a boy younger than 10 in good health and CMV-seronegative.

The CDR3 region is CASSQSGTSYYEQYF. The CDR3 bases are TGTGCCAGCAGCCAATCCGGGACTTCCTACTACGAGCAGTACTTC. The chain has TRBV4-2 and TRBJ2-7; maybe TRBD2 (6 bases). Germline V gives CDR1 LGHNA, CDR2 YNFKEQ. Trimming took 2 bases from V and 3 from J, leaving 14 bases between them. This CDR3 is built from 15 residues.